The clone carrying this T cell receptor beta chain was detected once. This specimen belongs to a study of shared clonotypes between healthy human individuals. Terminally differentiated effector memory CD45RA+ cells were left out of the naive CD8 fraction, which was CD45RO-negative and positively selected for CCR7. The authors split each subset's genomic DNA evenly across several immunoSEQ plates. Measured with immunoSEQ multiplex PCR; TCRdb has only the in-frame clones, and not every one. The sample lists about 2.1 million clones, approximately 94% occurring once. Germline CDR1 reads MNHEY; CDR2 reads SMNVEV (reference sequence). The V gene end was trimmed by 5 bases and the J gene end by 2 bases; junction bases not matched to a gene: 5. The length of the CDR3 is 15 residues.

The sequenced material came from naive CD8+ T cells from PBMCs. The TCR sequence derives from a young man in good health. Some clones in this sample may be carry-over from other donors' samples. The chain uses TRBV27 and TRBJ2-7; 11 bases fit TRBD1. In DNA, the CDR3 is TGTGCCAGCAGTGGACAGGGGGCACGGGCCTACGAGCAGTACTTC. As protein: CASSGQGARAYEQYF.